The source of this T cell receptor (beta chain) is a study of cytomegalovirus exposure and HLA in healthy donors. Overall study: The roughly 130 validation repertoires used the same platform as the 666 first-cohort repertoires, a later analysis reported.

Notes on this clone: Its antigen is unknown.

The donors were in the roughly 110-subject validation cohort; that cohort was separate from the approximately 730-subject first cohort. TCRdb keeps only in-frame clones here, not all; method: immunoSEQ multiplex PCR. The table has approximately 130,000 clones, approximately 87% seen once. CDR3 length equals 14 residues. Germline CDR1 reads MNHEY; CDR2 reads SVGAGI. The junction had 12 bases not matched to a gene; V was cut back by 6 bases and J by 11 bases. The study's findings and limits: Investigators reported 164 TCR beta chains as tied to cytomegalovirus. CMV antigen specificity was confirmed in vitro for a few CMV-associated chains.

The chain links TRBV6-5 to TRBJ2-5, with 10 bases that match TRBD2. This receptor was identified in a woman aged 30 to 39 in good health and CMV-seronegative. Sequences were obtained from PBMCs. The CDR3 DNA sequence: TGTGCCAGCAGATTAGCGGGGGGCCTGCCGGTGCAGTACTTC. Translation gives CASRLAGGLPVQYF.